This T cell receptor beta chain was sequenced for a study of cytomegalovirus exposure and HLA in healthy donors. Amplification used 60 Vbeta primers and 13 Jbeta primers. Some clones are missing from TCRdb's copy, which holds only in-frame ones; the method was immunoSEQ multiplex PCR. The sample consists of more than 50,000 clones, around 70% of them appearing once. This TCR was sampled from an older woman in good health and CMV-seropositive. The sample consisted of PBMCs.

CDR3 region: CASSPMRAANSPLHF. CDR3 in DNA: TGTGCCAGCAGCCCTATGAGGGCAGCCAATTCACCCCTCCACTTT. This sequence joins TRBV6-5 and TRBJ1-6; D gene uncertain. Per germline, CDR1 MNHEY and CDR2 SVGAGI. Trimming pared 6 bases from V and 7 bases from J, leaving 16 bases between. The CDR3 extends over 15 amino acids.